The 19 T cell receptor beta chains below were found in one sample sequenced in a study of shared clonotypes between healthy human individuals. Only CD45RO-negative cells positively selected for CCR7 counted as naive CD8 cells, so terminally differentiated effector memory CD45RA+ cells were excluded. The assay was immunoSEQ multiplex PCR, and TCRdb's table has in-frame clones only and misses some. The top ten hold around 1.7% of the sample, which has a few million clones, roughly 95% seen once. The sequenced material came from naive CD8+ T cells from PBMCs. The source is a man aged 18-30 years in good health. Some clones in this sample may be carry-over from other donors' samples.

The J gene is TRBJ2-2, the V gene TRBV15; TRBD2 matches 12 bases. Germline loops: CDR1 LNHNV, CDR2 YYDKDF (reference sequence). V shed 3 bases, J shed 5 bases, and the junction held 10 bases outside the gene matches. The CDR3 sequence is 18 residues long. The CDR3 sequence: CATSSRRGLAGLTGELFF. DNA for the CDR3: TGTGCCACCAGCAGCCGCCGCGGACTAGCGGGACTTACCGGGGAGCTGTTTTTT.

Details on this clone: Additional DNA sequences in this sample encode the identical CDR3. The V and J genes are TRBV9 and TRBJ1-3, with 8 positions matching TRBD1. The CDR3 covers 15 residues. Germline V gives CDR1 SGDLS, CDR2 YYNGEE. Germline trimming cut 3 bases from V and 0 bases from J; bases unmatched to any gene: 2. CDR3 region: CASSADRGSGNTIYF. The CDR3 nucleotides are TGTGCCAGCAGCGCCGACAGGGGCTCTGGAAACACCATATATTTT.

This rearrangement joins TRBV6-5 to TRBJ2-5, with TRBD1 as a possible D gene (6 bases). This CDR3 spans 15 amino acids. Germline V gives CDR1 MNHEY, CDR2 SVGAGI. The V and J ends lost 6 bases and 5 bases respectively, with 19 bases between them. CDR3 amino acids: CASRQQGSLLETQYF. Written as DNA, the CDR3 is TGTGCCAGCAGACAACAGGGTTCGCTCTTGGAGACCCAGTACTTC.

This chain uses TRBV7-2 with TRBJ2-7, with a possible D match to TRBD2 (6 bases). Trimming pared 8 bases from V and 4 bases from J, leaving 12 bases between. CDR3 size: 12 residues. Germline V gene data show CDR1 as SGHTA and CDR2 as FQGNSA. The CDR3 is CASRELGYEQYF. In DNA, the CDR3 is TGTGCCAGCCGGGAGTTAGGGTACGAGCAGTACTTC.

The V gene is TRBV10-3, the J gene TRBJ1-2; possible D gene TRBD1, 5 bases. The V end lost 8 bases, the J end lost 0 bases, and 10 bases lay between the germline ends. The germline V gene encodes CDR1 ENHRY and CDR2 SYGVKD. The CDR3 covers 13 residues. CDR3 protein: CAIRGDANYGYTF. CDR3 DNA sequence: TGTGCCATCCGGGGCGACGCTAACTATGGCTACACCTTC.

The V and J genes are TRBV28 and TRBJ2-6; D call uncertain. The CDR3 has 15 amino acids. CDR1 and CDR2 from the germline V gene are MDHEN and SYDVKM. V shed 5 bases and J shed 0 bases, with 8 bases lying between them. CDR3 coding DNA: TGTGCCAGCAGTCCCCTCCCCTCTGGGGCCAACGTCCTGACTTTC. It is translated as CASSPLPSGANVLTF.

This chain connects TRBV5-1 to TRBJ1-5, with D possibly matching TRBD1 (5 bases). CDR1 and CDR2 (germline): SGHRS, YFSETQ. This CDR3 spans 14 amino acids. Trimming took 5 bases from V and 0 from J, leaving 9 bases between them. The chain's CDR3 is CASRGDGSNQPQHF. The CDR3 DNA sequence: TGCGCCAGCAGGGGGGACGGTAGCAATCAGCCCCAGCATTTT.

Here the CDR3 reads CASSQSLGGADGYTF. As DNA, the CDR3 is TGTGCCAGCAGCCAAAGTTTAGGGGGCGCGGATGGCTACACCTTC. This rearrangement joins TRBV14 to TRBJ1-2; 7 nucleotides line up with TRBD1. Germline V gives CDR1 SGHDN, CDR2 FVKESK. Losses at the gene ends were 2 bases for V and 6 bases for J; bases not matched to a gene: 9. This CDR3 comprises 15 residues.

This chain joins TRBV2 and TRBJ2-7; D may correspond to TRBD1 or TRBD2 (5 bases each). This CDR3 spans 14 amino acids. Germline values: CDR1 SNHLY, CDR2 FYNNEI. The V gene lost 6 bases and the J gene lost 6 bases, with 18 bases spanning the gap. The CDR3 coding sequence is TGTGCCAGCAGGGGCCGGGACGGGGATTCCGAGCAGTACTTC. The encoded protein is CASRGRDGDSEQYF.

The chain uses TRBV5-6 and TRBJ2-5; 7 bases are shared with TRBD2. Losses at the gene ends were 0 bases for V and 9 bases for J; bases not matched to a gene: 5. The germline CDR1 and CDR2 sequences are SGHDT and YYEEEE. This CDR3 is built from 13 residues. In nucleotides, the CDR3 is TGTGCCAGCAGCTTGGCCCCGGGGAGGGCCCAGTACTTC. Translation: CASSLAPGRAQYF.

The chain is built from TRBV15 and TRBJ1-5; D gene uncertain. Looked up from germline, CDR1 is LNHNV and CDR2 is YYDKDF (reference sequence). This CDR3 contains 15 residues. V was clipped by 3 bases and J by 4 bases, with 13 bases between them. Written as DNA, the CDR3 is TGTGCCACCAGCAGGGAGGGTGTCTCAAATCAGCCCCAGCATTTT. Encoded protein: CATSREGVSNQPQHF.

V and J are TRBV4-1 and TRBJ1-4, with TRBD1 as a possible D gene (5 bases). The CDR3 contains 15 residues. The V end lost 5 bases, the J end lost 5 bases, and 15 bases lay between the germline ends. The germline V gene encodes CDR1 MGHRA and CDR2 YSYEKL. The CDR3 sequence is CASSEEGLGNEKLFF. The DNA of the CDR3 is TGCGCCAGCAGCGAGGAGGGGTTAGGGAATGAAAAACTGTTTTTT.

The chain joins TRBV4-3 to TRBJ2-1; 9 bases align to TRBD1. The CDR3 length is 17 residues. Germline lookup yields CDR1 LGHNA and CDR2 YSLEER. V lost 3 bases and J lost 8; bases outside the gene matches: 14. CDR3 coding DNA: TGCGCCAGCAGCCAGATGACCCGGGACAGGGAGTTTTATGAGCAGTTCTTC. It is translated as CASSQMTRDREFYEQFF.

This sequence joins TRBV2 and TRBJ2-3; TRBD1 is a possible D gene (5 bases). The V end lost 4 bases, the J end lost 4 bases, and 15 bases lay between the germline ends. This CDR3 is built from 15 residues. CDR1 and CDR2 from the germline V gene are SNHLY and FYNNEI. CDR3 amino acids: CASSGTRQWADTQYF. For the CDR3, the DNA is TGTGCCAGCAGTGGGACGAGACAGTGGGCAGATACGCAGTATTTT.

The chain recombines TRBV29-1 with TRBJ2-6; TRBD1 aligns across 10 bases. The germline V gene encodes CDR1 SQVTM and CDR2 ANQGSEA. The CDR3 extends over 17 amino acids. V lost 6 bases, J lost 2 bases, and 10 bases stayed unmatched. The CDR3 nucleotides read TGCAGCGTCCCTGAGACAGGGGGCGGAGCTGGGGCCAACGTCCTGACTTTC. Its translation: CSVPETGGGAGANVLTF.

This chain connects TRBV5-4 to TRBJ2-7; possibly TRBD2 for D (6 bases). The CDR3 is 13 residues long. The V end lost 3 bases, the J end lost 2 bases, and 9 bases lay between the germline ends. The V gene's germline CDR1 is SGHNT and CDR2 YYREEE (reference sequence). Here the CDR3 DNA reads TGTGCCAGCAGCTGGGGGGTCCCCTACGAGCAGTACTTC. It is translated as CASSWGVPYEQYF.

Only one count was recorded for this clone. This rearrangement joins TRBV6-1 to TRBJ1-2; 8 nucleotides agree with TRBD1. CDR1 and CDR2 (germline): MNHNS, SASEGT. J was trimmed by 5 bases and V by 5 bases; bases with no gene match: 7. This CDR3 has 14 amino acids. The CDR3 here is CASSFLGQAYGYTF. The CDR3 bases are TGTGCCAGCAGTTTCTTGGGACAGGCGTATGGCTACACCTTC.

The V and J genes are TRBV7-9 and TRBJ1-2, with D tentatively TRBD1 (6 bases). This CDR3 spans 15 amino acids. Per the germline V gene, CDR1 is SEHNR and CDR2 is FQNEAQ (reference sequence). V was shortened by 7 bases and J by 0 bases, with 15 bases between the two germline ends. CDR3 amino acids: CASIQGQYPNYGYTF. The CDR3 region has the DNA TGTGCCAGCATCCAAGGACAGTATCCTAACTATGGCTACACCTTC.

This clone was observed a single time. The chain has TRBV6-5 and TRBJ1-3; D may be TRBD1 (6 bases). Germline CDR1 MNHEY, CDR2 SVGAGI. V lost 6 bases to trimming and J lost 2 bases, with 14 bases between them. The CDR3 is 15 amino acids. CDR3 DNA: TGTGCCAGCAGCCTCCTCGGGGGGCCTGGAAACACCATATATTTT. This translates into CASSLLGGPGNTIYF.